This T cell receptor beta chain was captured in a study of cytotoxic CD8 clonotypes in ibrutinib-treated CLL. Study-wide background: Included were 11 to 12 relapsed/refractory and 15 treatment-naive patients, of whom 17 were IGHV unmutated. Study outcomes and limitations: A rise in clonality was seen at ibrutinib response, and a fall back toward baseline was seen at progression.

This CDR3 spans 12 amino acids. V was clipped by 11 bases and J by 7 bases; unmatched bases: 8. Germline V gene lookup returns CDR1 SNHLY and CDR2 FYNNEI. Details on this clone: The antigen remains unidentified.

The assay was immunoSEQ multiplex PCR, and TCRdb's table has in-frame clones only and misses some. The table lists some 140,000 clones, 80% to 95% of them singletons. This sequence joins TRBV2 and TRBJ1-2; TRBD1 matches 9 bases. The TCR originated in a human donor with chronic lymphocytic leukemia. Material: PBMCs, obtained after 12 months of ibrutinib treatment. The CDR3 region has the DNA TGTGCCGAAGGACAGGGGAGAGGTGGCTACACCTTC. Translating it yields CAEGQGRGGYTF.